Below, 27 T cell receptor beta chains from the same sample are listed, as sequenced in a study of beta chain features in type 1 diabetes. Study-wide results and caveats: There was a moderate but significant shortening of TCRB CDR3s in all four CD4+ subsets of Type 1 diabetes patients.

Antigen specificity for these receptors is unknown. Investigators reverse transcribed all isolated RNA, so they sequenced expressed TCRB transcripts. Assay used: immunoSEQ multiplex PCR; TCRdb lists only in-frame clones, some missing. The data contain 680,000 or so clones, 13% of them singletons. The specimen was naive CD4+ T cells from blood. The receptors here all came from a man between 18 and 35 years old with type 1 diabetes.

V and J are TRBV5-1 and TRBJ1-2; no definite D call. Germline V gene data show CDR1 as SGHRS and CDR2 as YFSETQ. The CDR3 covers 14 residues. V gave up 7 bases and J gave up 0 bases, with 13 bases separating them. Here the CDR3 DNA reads TGCGCCAGCCGTTACAGCTTAGCTAACTATGGCTACACCTTC. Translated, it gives CASRYSLANYGYTF. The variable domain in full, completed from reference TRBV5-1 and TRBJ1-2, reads KAGVTQTPRYLIKTRGQQVTLSCSPISGHRSVSWYQQTPGQGLQFLFEYFSETQRNKGNFPGRFSGRQFSNSRSEMNVSTLELGDSALYLCASRYSLANYGYTFGSGTRLTVV.

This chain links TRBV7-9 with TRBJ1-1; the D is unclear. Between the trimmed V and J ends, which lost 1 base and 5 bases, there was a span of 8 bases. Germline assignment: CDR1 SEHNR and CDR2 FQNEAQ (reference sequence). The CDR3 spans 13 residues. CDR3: CASSLVVVTEAFF. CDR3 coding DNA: TGTGCCAGCAGCTTAGTGGTAGTAACTGAAGCTTTCTTT. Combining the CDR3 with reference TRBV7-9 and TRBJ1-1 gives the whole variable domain DTGVSQNPRHKITKRGQNVTFRCDPISEHNRLYWYRQTLGQGPEFLTYFQNEAQLEKSRLLSDRFSAERPKGSFSTLEIQRTEQGDSAMYLCASSLVVVTEAFFGQGTRLTVV.

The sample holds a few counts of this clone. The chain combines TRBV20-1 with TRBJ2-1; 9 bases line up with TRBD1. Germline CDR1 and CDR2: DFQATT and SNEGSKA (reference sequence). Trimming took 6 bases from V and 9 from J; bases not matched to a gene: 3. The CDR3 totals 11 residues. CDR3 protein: CSAWTGVEQFF. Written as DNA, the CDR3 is TGCAGTGCCTGGACAGGGGTTGAGCAGTTCTTC.

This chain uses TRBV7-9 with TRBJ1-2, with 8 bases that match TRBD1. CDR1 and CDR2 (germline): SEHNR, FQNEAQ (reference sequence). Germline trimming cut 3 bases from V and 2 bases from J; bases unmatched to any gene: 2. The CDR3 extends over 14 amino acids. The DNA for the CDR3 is TGTGCCAGCAGCTTTACAGGGGGAAACTATGGCTACACCTTC. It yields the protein CASSFTGGNYGYTF.

In DNA, the CDR3 is TGTGCCAGCAGTAGCTCCCAACCAAACACAGATACGCAGTATTTT. It encodes CASSSSQPNTDTQYF. V gene TRBV6-5 combines with J gene TRBJ2-3; no reliable D call. V was pared by 5 bases and J by 2 bases, with 14 bases between. CDR3 size: 15 residues. The germline V gene encodes CDR1 MNHEY and CDR2 SVGAGI.

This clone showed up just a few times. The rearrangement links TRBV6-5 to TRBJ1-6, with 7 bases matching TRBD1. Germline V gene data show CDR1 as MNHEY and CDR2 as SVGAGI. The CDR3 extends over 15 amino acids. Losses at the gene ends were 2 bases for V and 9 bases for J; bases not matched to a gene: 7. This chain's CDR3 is CASSYGGQGVSPLHF. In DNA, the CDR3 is TGTGCCAGCAGTTACGGTGGTCAGGGGGTTTCACCCCTCCACTTT.

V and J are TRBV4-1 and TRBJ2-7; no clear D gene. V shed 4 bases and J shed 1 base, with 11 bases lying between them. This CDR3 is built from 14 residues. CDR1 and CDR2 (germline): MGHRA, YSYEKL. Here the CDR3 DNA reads TGCGCCAGCAGCCCTAGTCGATCGTCCTACGAGCAGTACTTC. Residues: CASSPSRSSYEQYF.

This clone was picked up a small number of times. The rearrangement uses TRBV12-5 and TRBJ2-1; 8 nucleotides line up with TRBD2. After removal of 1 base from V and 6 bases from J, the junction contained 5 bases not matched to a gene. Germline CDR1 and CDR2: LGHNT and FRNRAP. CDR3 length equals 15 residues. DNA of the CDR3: TGTGCTAGTGGTTTGGGGACTAGCTTTTCCAATGAGCAGTTCTTC. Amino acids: CASGLGTSFSNEQFF. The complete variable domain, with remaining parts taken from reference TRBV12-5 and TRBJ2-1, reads DARVTQTPRHKVTEMGQEVTMRCQPILGHNTVFWYRQTMMQGLELLAYFRNRAPLDDSGMPKDRFSAEMPDATLATLKIQPSEPRDSAVYFCASGLGTSFSNEQFFGPGTRLTVL.

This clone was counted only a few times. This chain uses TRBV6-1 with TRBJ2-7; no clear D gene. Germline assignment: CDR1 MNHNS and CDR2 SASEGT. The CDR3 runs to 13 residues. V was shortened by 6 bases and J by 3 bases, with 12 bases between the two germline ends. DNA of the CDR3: TGTGCCAGCAGGCACTTGGGTGGCTACGAGCAGTACTTC. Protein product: CASRHLGGYEQYF.

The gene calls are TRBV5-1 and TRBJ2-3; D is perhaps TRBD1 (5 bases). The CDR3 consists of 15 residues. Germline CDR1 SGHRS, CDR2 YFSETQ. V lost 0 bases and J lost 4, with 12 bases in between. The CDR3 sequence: CASSLAGVGADTQYF. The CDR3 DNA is TGCGCCAGCAGCTTGGCCGGAGTAGGGGCAGATACGCAGTATTTT. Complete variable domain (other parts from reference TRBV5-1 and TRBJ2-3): KAGVTQTPRYLIKTRGQQVTLSCSPISGHRSVSWYQQTPGQGLQFLFEYFSETQRNKGNFPGRFSGRQFSNSRSEMNVSTLELGDSALYLCASSLAGVGADTQYFGPGTRLTVL.

This CDR3 is CASSLDAISAEAFF. CDR3 DNA: TGTGCCAGCAGCTTGGACGCCATCTCGGCTGAAGCTTTCTTT. The chain combines TRBV5-6 with TRBJ1-1; D is unclear. CDR1 and CDR2 from the germline V gene are SGHDT and YYEEEE. The CDR3 runs 14 residues. V was clipped by 0 bases and J by 6 bases, with 12 bases between them. The full variable domain, in which reference TRBV5-6 and TRBJ1-1 provide the parts outside the CDR3, is DAGVTQSPTHLIKTRGQQVTLRCSPKSGHDTVSWYQQALGQGPQFIFQYYEEEERQRGNFPDRFSGHQFPNYSSELNVNALLLGDSALYLCASSLDAISAEAFFGQGTRLTVV.

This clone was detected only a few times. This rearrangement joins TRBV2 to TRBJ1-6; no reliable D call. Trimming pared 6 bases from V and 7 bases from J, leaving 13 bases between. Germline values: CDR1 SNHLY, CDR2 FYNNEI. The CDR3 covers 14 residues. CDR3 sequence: CASRAGLGNSPLHF. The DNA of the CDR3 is TGTGCCAGCAGGGCCGGGCTTGGGAATTCACCCCTCCACTTT. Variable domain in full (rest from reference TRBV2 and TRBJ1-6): EPEVTQTPSHQVTQMGQEVILRCVPISNHLYFYWYRQILGQKVEFLVSFYNNEISEKSEIFDDQFSVERPDGSNFTLKIRSTKLEDSAMYFCASRAGLGNSPLHFGNGTRLTVT.

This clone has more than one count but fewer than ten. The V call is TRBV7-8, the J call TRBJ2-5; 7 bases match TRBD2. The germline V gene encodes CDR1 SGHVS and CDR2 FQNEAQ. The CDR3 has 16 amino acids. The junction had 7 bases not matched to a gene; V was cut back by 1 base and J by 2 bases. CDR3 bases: TGTGCCAGCAGCTTAGGGTTTGGGACTACACAAGAGACCCAGTACTTC. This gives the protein CASSLGFGTTQETQYF. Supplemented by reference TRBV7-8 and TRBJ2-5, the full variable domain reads GAGVSQSPRYKVAKRGQDVALRCDPISGHVSLFWYQQALGQGPEFLTYFQNEAQLDKSGLPSDRFFAERPEGSVSTLKIQRTQQEDSAVYLCASSLGFGTTQETQYFGPGTRLLVL.

CDR3 nucleotides: TGTGCCAGCAGCTCGACTAGCGGGGTGGGCAATGAGCAGTTCTTC. This gives the protein CASSSTSGVGNEQFF. The rearrangement joins TRBV7-6 to TRBJ2-1; 11 bases are shared with TRBD2. The CDR3 loop spans 15 amino acids. Germline CDR1 reads SGHVS; CDR2 reads FNYEAQ. V shed 4 bases and J 6 bases; nucleotides not matched to a gene: 5.

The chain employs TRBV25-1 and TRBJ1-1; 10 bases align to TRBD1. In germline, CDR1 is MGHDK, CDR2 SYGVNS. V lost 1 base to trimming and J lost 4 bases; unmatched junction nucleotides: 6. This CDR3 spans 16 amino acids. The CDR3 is CASSEWDRGEGTEAFF. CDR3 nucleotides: TGTGCCAGCAGTGAATGGGACAGGGGCGAGGGCACTGAAGCTTTCTTT.

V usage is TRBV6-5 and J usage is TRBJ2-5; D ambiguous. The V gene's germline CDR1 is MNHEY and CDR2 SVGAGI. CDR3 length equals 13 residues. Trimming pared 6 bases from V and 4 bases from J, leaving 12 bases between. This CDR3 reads CASSRGPGETQYF. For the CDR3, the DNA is TGTGCCAGCAGCCGAGGACCCGGAGAGACCCAGTACTTC.

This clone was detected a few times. The CDR3 region has the DNA TGTGCCAGCAGTGAATGGGGACAGGACACTGAAGCTTTCTTT. This codes for CASSEWGQDTEAFF. V is TRBV6-1 and J is TRBJ1-1; the match to TRBD1 covers 8 bases. The germline gives CDR1 MNHNS, CDR2 SASEGT. The trim removed 2 bases at V and 3 bases at J, leaving 2 bases unmatched. The CDR3 has 14 residues.

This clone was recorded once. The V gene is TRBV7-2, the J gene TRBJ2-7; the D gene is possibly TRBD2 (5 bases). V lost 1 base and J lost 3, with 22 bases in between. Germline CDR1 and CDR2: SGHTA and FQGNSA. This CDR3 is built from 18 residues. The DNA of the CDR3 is TGTGCCAGCAGCTTAGAGGTCAGGTCGGGGAGATACTTCTACGAGCAGTACTTC. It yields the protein CASSLEVRSGRYFYEQYF.

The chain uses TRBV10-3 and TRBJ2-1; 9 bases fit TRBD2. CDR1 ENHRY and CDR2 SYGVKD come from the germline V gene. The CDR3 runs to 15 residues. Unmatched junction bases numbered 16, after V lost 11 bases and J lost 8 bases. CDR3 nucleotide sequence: TGTGCCTCCATCGGAGGCGGGGGGGCCTCGGATGAGCAGTTCTTC. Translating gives CASIGGGGASDEQFF.

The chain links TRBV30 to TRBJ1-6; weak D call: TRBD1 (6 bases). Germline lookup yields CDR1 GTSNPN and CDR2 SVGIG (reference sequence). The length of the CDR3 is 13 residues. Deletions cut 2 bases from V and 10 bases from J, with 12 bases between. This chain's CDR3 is CAWSPLGASPLHF. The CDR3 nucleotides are TGTGCCTGGAGTCCCCTGGGGGCATCACCCCTCCACTTT.

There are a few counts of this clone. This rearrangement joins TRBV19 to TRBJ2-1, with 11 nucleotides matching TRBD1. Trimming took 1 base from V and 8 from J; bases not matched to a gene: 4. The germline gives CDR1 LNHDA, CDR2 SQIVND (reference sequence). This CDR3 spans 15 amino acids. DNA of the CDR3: TGTGCCAGTAGTATAGGGACAGGGGGCTTGGATGAGCAGTTCTTC. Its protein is CASSIGTGGLDEQFF. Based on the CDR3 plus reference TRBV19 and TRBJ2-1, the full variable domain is DGGITQSPKYLFRKEGQNVTLSCEQNLNHDAMYWYRQDPGQGLRLIYYSQIVNDFQKGDIAEGYSVSREKKESFPLTVTSAQKNPTAFYLCASSIGTGGLDEQFFGPGTRLTVL.

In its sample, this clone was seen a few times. The CDR3 DNA follows: TGTGCCAGCAAGCAGCAATCTAACTATGGCTACACCTTC. It is translated as CASKQQSNYGYTF. V is TRBV7-9 and J is TRBJ1-2; D not certain. CDR1 is SEHNR, CDR2 FQNEAQ, per germline (reference sequence). CDR3 length: 13 residues. V was shortened by 7 bases and J by 0 bases, with 9 bases between the two germline ends.

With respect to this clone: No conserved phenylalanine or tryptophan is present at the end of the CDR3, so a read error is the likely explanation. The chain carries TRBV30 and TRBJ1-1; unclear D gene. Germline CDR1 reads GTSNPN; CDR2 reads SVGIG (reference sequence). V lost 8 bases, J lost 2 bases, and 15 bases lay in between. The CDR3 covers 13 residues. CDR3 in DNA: TGTGCCCGTCGGTCCGGTCACAACACTGAAGCTTTCGTT. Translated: CARRSGHNTEAFV.

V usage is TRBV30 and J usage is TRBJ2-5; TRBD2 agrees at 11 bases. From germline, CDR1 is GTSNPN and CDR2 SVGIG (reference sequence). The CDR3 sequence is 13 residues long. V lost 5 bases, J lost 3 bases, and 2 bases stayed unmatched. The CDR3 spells CAWLGLAEETQYF. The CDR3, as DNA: TGTGCCTGGTTGGGACTAGCGGAAGAGACCCAGTACTTC.

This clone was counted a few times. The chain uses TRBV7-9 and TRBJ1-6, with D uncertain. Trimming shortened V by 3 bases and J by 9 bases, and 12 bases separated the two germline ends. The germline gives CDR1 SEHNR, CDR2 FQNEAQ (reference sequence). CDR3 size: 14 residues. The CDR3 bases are TGTGCCAGCAGCTTCGGGGAGTTAGGTTCACCCCTCCACTTT. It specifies CASSFGELGSPLHF.

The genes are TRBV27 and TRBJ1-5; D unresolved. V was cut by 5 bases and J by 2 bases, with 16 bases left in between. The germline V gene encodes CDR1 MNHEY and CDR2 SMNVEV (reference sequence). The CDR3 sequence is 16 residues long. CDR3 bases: TGTGCCAGCAGTCCCACCTATGAGTCCGGCAATCAGCCCCAGCATTTT. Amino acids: CASSPTYESGNQPQHF.

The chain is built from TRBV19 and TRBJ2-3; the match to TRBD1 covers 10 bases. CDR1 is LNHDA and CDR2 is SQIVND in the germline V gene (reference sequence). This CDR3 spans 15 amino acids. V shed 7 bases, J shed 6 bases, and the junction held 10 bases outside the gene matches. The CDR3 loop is CASTPDRGSGDTQYF. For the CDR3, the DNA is TGTGCCAGTACCCCGGACAGGGGGTCAGGCGATACGCAGTATTTT.